Below are 19 T cell receptor beta chains sequenced from a single sample in a study of shared clonotypes between healthy human individuals. This table comes from immunoSEQ multiplex PCR, and its TCRdb copy is limited to in-frame clones, with some not included. The sample has millions of clones, more than 85% seen once. Sequenced material: naive CD4+ T cells from PBMCs. Sample subset: CD45RA+ positively selected. These receptor sequences come from a man between 18 and 35 years old in good health. Some clones in this sample may be carry-over from other donors' samples.

V gene TRBV19 combines with J gene TRBJ2-2; the D is unclear. The V gene's germline CDR1 is LNHDA and CDR2 SQIVND (reference sequence). V shed 6 bases and J shed 3 bases, with 11 bases lying between them. The CDR3 spans 14 residues. The CDR3 sequence is CASSEASYTGELFF. CDR3 in DNA: TGTGCCAGTAGCGAAGCTAGTTACACCGGGGAGCTGTTTTTT.

V is TRBV21-1 and J is TRBJ2-3; the DNA was not compared with TRBD2, the D call given in the table. TRBV21-1 is a pseudogene segment. This CDR3 has 15 residues. The CDR3 coding sequence is TGTGCCAGCGGGCTTGGGAGGGTTAGCACAGATACGCAGTATTTT. Translating gives CASGLGRVSTDTQYF.

On this clone itself: Other DNA sequences in this sample translate to the same CDR3. V gene TRBV7-2 combines with J gene TRBJ1-1, with D maybe TRBD1 (5 bases). CDR1 and CDR2 (germline): SGHTA, FQGNSA. This CDR3 comprises 15 residues. With 1 base removed from V and 2 bases from J, the gap between germline ends came to 11 bases. The chain's CDR3 is CASSLVAGLNTEAFF. CDR3 nucleotide sequence: TGTGCCAGCAGCTTAGTTGCGGGACTAAACACTGAAGCTTTCTTT. The whole variable domain, remainder taken from reference TRBV7-2 and TRBJ1-1, is GAGVSQSPSNKVTEKGKDVELRCDPISGHTALYWYRQSLGQGLEFLIYFQGNSAPDKSGLPSDRFSAERTGGSVSTLTIQRTQQEDSAVYLCASSLVAGLNTEAFFGQGTRLTVV.

In nucleotides, the CDR3 is TGTGCCAGTAGTTTCTGGACAGCGAACACCGGGGAGCTGTTTTTT. It is translated as CASSFWTANTGELFF. V is TRBV19 and J is TRBJ2-2; D possibly corresponds to TRBD1 (6 bases). Germline V gives CDR1 LNHDA, CDR2 SQIVND (reference sequence). Trimming cost V 5 bases and J 0 bases, with 10 bases left between them. The CDR3 spans 15 residues.

This clone occurred once. The chain links TRBV7-9 to TRBJ2-1; D unclear. Germline V lookup: CDR1 SEHNR, CDR2 FQNEAQ (reference sequence). The CDR3 length is 13 residues. V was trimmed by 5 bases and J by 16 bases, leaving 21 bases between them. This chain's CDR3 is CASSPPPDPYPFF. The CDR3 DNA reads TGTGCCAGCAGCCCCCCACCGGACCCATATCCCTTCTTC. Based on the CDR3 plus reference TRBV7-9 and TRBJ2-1, the full variable domain is DTGVSQNPRHKITKRGQNVTFRCDPISEHNRLYWYRQTLGQGPEFLTYFQNEAQLEKSRLLSDRFSAERPKGSFSTLEIQRTEQGDSAMYLCASSPPPDPYPFFGPGTRLTVL.

To note about this clone: Other nucleotide sequences in the sample specify the same CDR3. This chain connects TRBV7-8 to TRBJ1-1; tentatively, D is TRBD1 (6 bases). CDR3 length: 14 amino acids. The germline V and J ends were trimmed by 0 bases and 4 bases, with 9 bases remaining between them. Germline loops: CDR1 SGHVS, CDR2 FQNEAQ. Here the CDR3 reads CASSLAGGRTEAFF. The CDR3, as DNA: TGTGCCAGCAGCTTAGCAGGGGGTCGCACTGAAGCTTTCTTT.

The chain links TRBV10-3 to TRBJ1-1, with D hard to call. The germline gives CDR1 ENHRY, CDR2 SYGVKD. This CDR3 has 12 amino acids. V dropped 8 bases and J dropped 6 bases, with 13 bases sitting between them. CDR3 in DNA: TGTGCCATCCGCTCCGCCGGTTCTGAAGCTTTCTTT. Translated, it gives CAIRSAGSEAFF.

The rearrangement links TRBV25-1 to TRBJ2-5; D is tentatively TRBD1 or TRBD2 (5 bases each). CDR3 length: 14 residues. Germline CDR1 and CDR2: MGHDK and SYGVNS. Trimming left V 4 bases short and J 5 bases short, with 14 bases between. The CDR3 DNA reads as TGTGCCAGCAGTGGGTTTCGGGGCGGGGAGACCCAGTACTTC. It specifies CASSGFRGGETQYF.

The chain links TRBV18 to TRBJ2-6; D remains unclear. This CDR3 comprises 14 residues. V was cut by 3 bases and J by 6 bases, with 9 bases left in between. The V gene's germline CDR1 is KGHSH and CDR2 LQKENI. DNA of the CDR3: TGTGCCAGCTCACCGGATTTCCTGGCCAACGTCCTGACTTTC. Its translation: CASSPDFLANVLTF.

In regard to this clone: The identical CDR3 is also encoded by other nucleotide sequences in the sample. This chain connects TRBV7-9 to TRBJ2-7; TRBD2 matches at 7 bases. Germline trimming cut 3 bases from V and 7 bases from J; bases unmatched to any gene: 6. The germline CDR1 and CDR2 sequences are SEHNR and FQNEAQ (reference sequence). The CDR3 has 13 residues. The CDR3 region has the DNA TGTGCCAGCAGCTTGGCGGGAGCGGGAGAGCAGTACTTC. Its translation: CASSLAGAGEQYF. Together with reference TRBV7-9 and TRBJ2-7, the CDR3 gives the full variable domain: DTGVSQNPRHKITKRGQNVTFRCDPISEHNRLYWYRQTLGQGPEFLTYFQNEAQLEKSRLLSDRFSAERPKGSFSTLEIQRTEQGDSAMYLCASSLAGAGEQYFGPGTRLTVT.

Regarding this clone: The identical CDR3 is also encoded by other nucleotide sequences in the sample. This rearrangement joins TRBV9 to TRBJ2-5; 8 nucleotides align to TRBD1. The V and J ends lost 0 bases and 5 bases, in that order; junction bases with no gene match: 9. Per the germline V gene, CDR1 is SGDLS and CDR2 is YYNGEE. CDR3 length: 16 residues. CDR3 DNA sequence: TGTGCCAGCAGCGTAGGCGGAACAGGGGGTCGGGAGACCCAGTACTTC. Its translation is CASSVGGTGGRETQYF.

This chain connects TRBV11-2 to TRBJ2-1; 12 positions match TRBD2. The CDR3 runs 16 residues. The J segment lost 10 bases and the V segment lost 4 bases, leaving 11 bases of the junction unmatched. Germline V CDR1 and CDR2: SGHAT, FQNNGV. CDR3 nucleotides: TGTGCCAGCAGCTCCCGGACTAGCGGGGCCCAAGGGGAGCAGTTCTTC. Its protein product is CASSSRTSGAQGEQFF.

The chain links TRBV27 to TRBJ2-2; unclear D gene. V shed 5 bases and J shed 3 bases, with 7 bases lying between them. This CDR3 comprises 13 residues. Germline V gene data show CDR1 as MNHEY and CDR2 as SMNVEV (reference sequence). CDR3: CASSQLDTGELFF. Written as DNA, the CDR3 is TGTGCCAGCAGTCAATTAGACACCGGGGAGCTGTTTTTT.

The chain employs TRBV7-9 and TRBJ2-1; 12 nucleotides line up with TRBD2. The CDR3 sequence is 15 residues long. Per germline, CDR1 SEHNR and CDR2 FQNEAQ (reference sequence). V lost 2 bases, J lost 7 bases, and 3 bases stayed unmatched. CDR3 in amino acids: CASSLLAGGPNEQFF. As DNA, the CDR3 is TGTGCCAGCAGCTTACTAGCGGGAGGGCCGAATGAGCAGTTCTTC. The full variable domain, rest sourced from reference TRBV7-9 and TRBJ2-1, is DTGVSQNPRHKITKRGQNVTFRCDPISEHNRLYWYRQTLGQGPEFLTYFQNEAQLEKSRLLSDRFSAERPKGSFSTLEIQRTEQGDSAMYLCASSLLAGGPNEQFFGPGTRLTVL.

The chain is built from TRBV5-1 and TRBJ1-1, with no clear D. With 7 bases removed from V and 0 bases from J, the gap between germline ends came to 7 bases. Germline lookup yields CDR1 SGHRS and CDR2 YFSETQ. This CDR3 has 12 amino acids. CDR3 sequence: CASGDLNTEAFF. The CDR3 DNA is TGCGCCAGCGGTGACTTGAACACTGAAGCTTTCTTT.

Written as DNA, the CDR3 is TGTGCCTGGAGTTTCTCATCGCATAACAGGGCGGACGACGAGCAGTACTTC. Its protein product is CAWSFSSHNRADDEQYF. V usage is TRBV30 and J usage is TRBJ2-7, with TRBD1 as a possible D gene (6 bases). This CDR3 comprises 17 residues. Trimming took off 2 bases at V and 5 bases at J, with 25 bases between the two ends. Per germline, CDR1 GTSNPN and CDR2 SVGIG (reference sequence).

This chain uses TRBV29-1 with TRBJ1-1; TRBD1 agrees at 10 bases. CDR1 SQVTM and CDR2 ANQGSEA come from the germline V gene. The ends lost 2 bases at V and 9 bases at J; junction bases unmatched: 12. This CDR3 contains 15 residues. CDR3 sequence (DNA): TGCAGCGTTGAATTCGAGGCGACAGGGGGCATGAAAGCTTTCTTT. Encoded protein: CSVEFEATGGMKAFF.

V is TRBV6-6 and J is TRBJ2-3; D not resolved. Deletions cut 10 bases from V and 4 bases from J, with 12 bases between. The germline gives CDR1 MNHNY, CDR2 SVGAGI (reference sequence). CDR3 length: 12 residues. CDR3 nucleotide sequence: TGTGCCACCAAGCCGGACGCAGATACGCAGTATTTT. It translates to CATKPDADTQYF.

V is TRBV5-4 and J is TRBJ2-3; 15 positions match TRBD2. The germline V gene has CDR1 SGHNT and CDR2 YYREEE (reference sequence). This CDR3 contains 19 residues. Losses at the gene ends were 4 bases for V and 4 bases for J; bases not matched to a gene: 13. The CDR3 DNA follows: TGTGCCAGCAGCCGGACCGGGACTAGCGGGAGGAGCGTCGCAGATACGCAGTATTTT. The encoded protein is CASSRTGTSGRSVADTQYF.